This T cell receptor (beta chain) stems from a study of blood T cell repertoires in COVID-19. About the research overall: PBMCs, B-cell-depleted T cells, or T cells provided the cDNA or gDNA that made up the material.

CDR1 and CDR2 from the germline V gene are SQVTM and ANQGSEA. The CDR3 extends over 13 amino acids. V was shortened by 6 bases and J by 2 bases, with 14 bases between the two germline ends. Sequencing was performed with immunoSEQ multiplex PCR; in TCRdb, only in-frame clones are kept and a portion is missing. The sample shows approximately 120,000 clones, about four fifths of them seen only once. The V call is TRBV29-1, the J call TRBJ2-7, with D possibly matching TRBD2 (6 bases). The sample consisted of peripheral blood. The clonotype originates from a man aged 30 to 39 with COVID-19, enrolled during active disease. The DNA for the CDR3 is TGCAGCGTATTGTGGGACTTCCCCTACGAGCAGTACTTC. Translated: CSVLWDFPYEQYF.